In this sample, the clone carrying this T cell receptor (beta chain) turned up many times. Its antigen is not identified. Samples came from axillary lymph nodes draining the breast cancer. This record comes from a study of breast tumors, draining lymph nodes, adjacent tissues. Notes on the study in general: Data only fit, rather than demonstrated, lymph node origin of most tumor T cells.

TCRdb re-analysed the multiplex PCR reads in MiXCR, keeping a single row per CDR3 protein. This table holds more than 200,000 distinct CDR3 sequences, about 34% found once. The CDR3 runs to 17 residues. V lost 6 bases to trimming and J lost 4 bases; unmatched junction nucleotides: 14. Germline CDR1 is MNHEY and CDR2 is SVGAGI. Sequenced sample: axillary lymph node tissue. The chain couples TRBV6-5 to TRBJ1-5, with 8 bases lining up with TRBD1. This sequence originates from a female donor with breast cancer. Some clones in this sample may be carry-over from other donors' samples. This CDR3 is CASRPLPAGGRNQPQHF. The CDR3 nucleotides read TGTGCCAGCAGACCCCTCCCTGCAGGGGGCAGGAATCAGCCCCAGCATTTT.